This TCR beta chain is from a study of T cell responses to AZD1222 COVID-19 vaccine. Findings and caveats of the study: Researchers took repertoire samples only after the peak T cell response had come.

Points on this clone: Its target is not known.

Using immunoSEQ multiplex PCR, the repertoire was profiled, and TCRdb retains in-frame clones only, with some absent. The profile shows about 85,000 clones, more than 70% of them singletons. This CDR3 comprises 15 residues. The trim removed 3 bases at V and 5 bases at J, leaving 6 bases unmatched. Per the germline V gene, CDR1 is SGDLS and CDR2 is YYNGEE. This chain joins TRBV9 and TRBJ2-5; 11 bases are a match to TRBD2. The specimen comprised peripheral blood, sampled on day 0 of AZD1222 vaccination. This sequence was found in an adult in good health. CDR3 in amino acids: CASSDASGGRETQYF. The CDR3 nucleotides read TGTGCCAGCAGCGATGCTAGCGGGGGGCGTGAGACCCAGTACTTC.